This TCR beta chain was documented in a study of blood T cell repertoires in COVID-19. Whole-study context: Samples of COVID-19 (acute and convalescent) were obtained from the United States, Italy and Spain. Sources were T cells, B-cell-depleted T cells, or PBMCs; the material itself was cDNA or gDNA.

Per the original data handling: Reference gene primer amplification in the assay estimated nucleated cell counts. Profiling relied on immunoSEQ multiplex PCR, and the TCRdb table lists in-frame clones only, not all of them. That table is the source of V, J and clone size, and D and trimming were worked out from the DNA. The table has about 240,000 clones, roughly nine tenths seen once; the top ten hold less than 8%. The V gene lost 2 bases and the J gene lost 6 bases, with 7 bases spanning the gap. Germline-derived CDR1 and CDR2 are SGHTA and FQGTGA. CDR3 length equals 13 residues. The TCR was taken from a man aged 60 to 75 with acute or convalescent COVID-19. Sequences were obtained from peripheral blood. This chain connects TRBV7-3 to TRBJ2-2; a possible D gene is TRBD1 (5 bases). The CDR3 is CASSLLRAGELFF. Written as DNA, the CDR3 is TGTGCCAGCAGCTTACTCAGGGCCGGGGAGCTGTTTTTT.